Below are 30 T cell receptor beta chains sequenced from a single sample in a study of monozygotic twins with inflammatory bowel disease (dated by TCRdb to between 2018 and 2021). The library came from 5' RACE. Sequencing was carried out with an Illumina HiSeq 2500. Reprocessed by TCRdb, the reads give a single entry per CDR3 protein sequence, without DNA. In this sample's table one finds just over 300,000 distinct CDR3 sequences. The top ten clonotypes cover less than 6.5% of the sample. Material for sequencing was blood. These receptors all come from a human donor with ulcerative colitis or Crohn's disease, or a healthy co-twin of an affected twin (not recorded which).

J is TRBJ2-5 and V is TRBV12-3 or TRBV12-4; checking the TCRdb D call of TRBD1 is not possible without DNA. This CDR3 is built from 15 residues. The CDR3 sequence is CASRRFGATEETQYF.

The rearrangement joins TRBV12-3 or TRBV12-4 to TRBJ2-6. CDR3 length: 13 amino acids. CDR3 sequence: CATSVLGANVLTF.

The chain has TRBV5-1 and TRBJ2-2. Germline V gene lookup returns CDR1 SGHRS and CDR2 YFSETQ. The CDR3 spans 14 residues. CDR3 loop: CASSLVFASGELFF.

V usage is TRBV5-5 and J usage is TRBJ1-1; TCRdb selects TRBD1, and the lack of DNA leaves this call unchecked. The CDR3 has 15 amino acids. Germline V gives CDR1 SGHKS, CDR2 YYEKEE (reference sequence). The CDR3 sequence is CASSWPGGRNTEAFF.

This sequence joins TRBV7-2 and TRBJ2-3; TCRdb lists TRBD1, though no DNA is available to test this call. This CDR3 has 16 residues. CDR1 and CDR2 (germline): SGHTA, FQGNSA. The chain's CDR3 is CASSLGGQEWADTQYF.

The chain recombines TRBV27 with TRBJ2-7; TCRdb calls TRBD1, which cannot be checked without DNA. The CDR3 extends over 15 amino acids. Germline-derived CDR1 and CDR2 are MNHEY and SMNVEV (reference sequence). The CDR3 loop is CASSQPGWGTYEQYF.

This chain connects TRBV20-1 to TRBJ2-3; TCRdb lists TRBD2, though no DNA is available to test this call. CDR3 size: 15 residues. Germline CDR1 and CDR2: DFQATT and SNEGSKA (reference sequence). The CDR3 loop reads CSARDLTSGSSSQYF.

The V and J genes are TRBV18 and TRBJ1-5. Germline CDR1 KGHSH, CDR2 LQKENI. The CDR3 spans 14 residues. The CDR3 sequence is CASSPSTPNQPQHF.

The rearrangement uses TRBV30 and TRBJ2-2; the TRBD1 assignment by TCRdb is unverifiable without DNA. Per the germline V gene, CDR1 is GTSNPN and CDR2 is SVGIG (reference sequence). This CDR3 has 15 amino acids. The CDR3 is CAWSGSALNTGELFF.

The chain couples TRBV19 to TRBJ2-2; there is no DNA to check the TCRdb D call of TRBD1. This CDR3 spans 17 amino acids. Germline loops: CDR1 LNHDA, CDR2 SQIVND (reference sequence). This CDR3 is CASSMISAGARSGEVFF.

This sequence joins TRBV27 and TRBJ2-6; TCRdb reports TRBD2, a call that lacks DNA to check it against. CDR1 and CDR2 from the germline V gene are MNHEY and SMNVEV (reference sequence). The CDR3 is 16 residues long. CDR3 sequence: CASSRLGPSGANVLTF.

This rearrangement joins TRBV2 to TRBJ2-7. The length of the CDR3 is 16 residues. Germline V gene sequence: CDR1 SNHLY, CDR2 FYNNEI. CDR3 in amino acids: CASSERDTQVGYKQYF.

J is TRBJ2-7 and V is TRBV5-6; TCRdb gives TRBD2 as the D gene, but with no DNA this cannot be confirmed. Germline CDR1 and CDR2: SGHDT and YYEEEE. The CDR3 has 14 amino acids. CDR3 protein: CASRRTSGKAEQYF. Combining the CDR3 with reference TRBV5-6 and TRBJ2-7 gives the whole variable domain DAGVTQSPTHLIKTRGQQVTLRCSPKSGHDTVSWYQQALGQGPQFIFQYYEEEERQRGNFPDRFSGHQFPNYSSELNVNALLLGDSALYLCASRRTSGKAEQYFGPGTRLTVT.

The chain carries TRBV20-1 and TRBJ1-3; TCRdb outputs TRBD1, but without DNA this stays unchecked. Germline CDR1 reads DFQATT; CDR2 reads SNEGSKA (reference sequence). The CDR3 length is 15 residues. Here the CDR3 reads CSARMPGAGGNTIYF.

The rearrangement joins TRBV5-1 to TRBJ2-3; the D gene TCRdb calls, TRBD2, cannot be checked with no DNA. The CDR3 runs to 20 residues. Germline-derived CDR1 and CDR2 are SGHRS and YFSETQ. This CDR3 reads CASSSAPTSGRAGTADTQYF.

This chain's CDR3 is CASSYGEGQDGGTQYF. V gene TRBV6-5 combines with J gene TRBJ2-5; the D call from TCRdb, TRBD1, cannot be confirmed without DNA. Germline-derived CDR1 and CDR2 are MNHEY and SVGAGI. The CDR3 runs to 16 residues.

The chain recombines TRBV28 with TRBJ2-4. The germline V gene encodes CDR1 MDHEN and CDR2 SYDVKM. The CDR3 is made up of 13 amino acids. Here the CDR3 reads CASTWSGSYIQYF.

The V and J genes are TRBV2 and TRBJ2-7; TCRdb names TRBD1, which stays unverified in the absence of DNA. The CDR3 loop spans 12 amino acids. In germline, CDR1 is SNHLY, CDR2 FYNNEI. The chain's CDR3 is CASTPGAYEQYF.

J is TRBJ2-5 and V is TRBV20-1; with no DNA, the TCRdb D assignment of TRBD2 cannot be verified. In germline, CDR1 is DFQATT, CDR2 SNEGSKA (reference sequence). This CDR3 has 14 amino acids. CDR3 sequence: CSARGAGASETQYF.

The chain uses TRBV20-1 and TRBJ2-1; TCRdb designates TRBD2, a call that cannot be tested without DNA. The CDR3 runs 14 residues. In germline, CDR1 is DFQATT, CDR2 SNEGSKA (reference sequence). This chain's CDR3 is CSASSGRDYNEQFF.

J is TRBJ2-3 and V is TRBV28. Germline-derived CDR1 and CDR2 are MDHEN and SYDVKM. The CDR3 has 14 residues. CDR3 sequence: CASSSRRGSDTQYF. The full variable domain, with the rest looked up from reference TRBV28 and TRBJ2-3, is DVKVTQSSRYLVKRTGEKVFLECVQDMDHENMFWYRQDPGLGLRLIYFSYDVKMKEKGDIPEGYSVSREKKERFSLILESASTNQTSMYLCASSSRRGSDTQYFGPGTRLTVL.

V and J are TRBV7-2 and TRBJ2-2. The CDR3 loop spans 15 amino acids. Germline-derived CDR1 and CDR2 are SGHTA and FQGNSA. CDR3 protein: CASSLAQINTGELFF.

V is TRBV7-8 and J is TRBJ2-1. CDR1 is SGHVS, CDR2 FQNEAQ, per germline. The CDR3 has 15 amino acids. CDR3 region: CASIESGRAYNEQFF.

The chain recombines TRBV20-1 with TRBJ1-5. CDR1 is DFQATT and CDR2 is SNEGSKA in the germline V gene (reference sequence). CDR3 size: 18 residues. The CDR3: CSARDLRQEIAGNQPQHF.

This sequence joins TRBV18 and TRBJ2-7. CDR3 length: 13 amino acids. CDR1 is KGHSH and CDR2 is LQKENI in the germline V gene. This CDR3 reads CASSPGSSYEQYF.

This chain links TRBV7-9 with TRBJ2-6. The CDR3 is 14 residues long. From germline, CDR1 is SEHNR and CDR2 FQNEAQ (reference sequence). The CDR3: CAAKTHSGANVLTF.

The V and J genes are TRBV28 and TRBJ2-2; TCRdb selects TRBD1, and the lack of DNA leaves this call unchecked. The CDR3 is 15 residues long. Germline loops: CDR1 MDHEN, CDR2 SYDVKM. The CDR3 protein is CASSLPGYDTGELFF.

The chain uses TRBV7-3 and TRBJ2-2; TCRdb picks TRBD2, but there is no DNA to check that call. CDR1 SGHTA and CDR2 FQGTGA come from the germline V gene. The CDR3 has 14 amino acids. The CDR3 loop reads CASSLTTSVGELFF.

The gene calls are TRBV20-1 and TRBJ2-3; TCRdb's assignment of TRBD2 cannot be checked, as there is no DNA. Per the germline V gene, CDR1 is DFQATT and CDR2 is SNEGSKA (reference sequence). The CDR3 runs to 15 residues. This chain's CDR3 is CSVPGLAGPTDTQYF.

The rearrangement uses TRBV29-1 and TRBJ2-7; TCRdb calls TRBD1, which cannot be checked without DNA. The CDR3 loop spans 14 amino acids. Germline V lookup: CDR1 SQVTM, CDR2 ANQGSEA. The CDR3 here is CSVVQGDSFYEQYF.